The 8 T cell receptor beta chains given below trace back to one sample, sequenced in a study of cytomegalovirus exposure and HLA in healthy donors. A multiplex PCR was run with 60 Vbeta primers and 13 Jbeta primers. Libraries were prepared by immunoSEQ multiplex PCR; TCRdb keeps only in-frame clonotypes and omits some of them. The table has around 140,000 clones, 75% to 80% seen once. The source material was PBMCs. The receptors originated from a woman in her sixties in good health and CMV-seronegative.

The V call is TRBV6-6, the J call TRBJ2-1; 15 bases fit TRBD2. Per the germline V gene, CDR1 is MNHNY and CDR2 is SVGAGI (reference sequence). The CDR3 consists of 16 residues. V dropped 7 bases and J dropped 8; count of bases not matched to a gene: 9. The CDR3 loop reads CASTRTSGGASDEQFF. The CDR3 bases are TGTGCCAGCACCAGGACTAGCGGGGGGGCCTCGGATGAGCAGTTCTTC.

The CDR3: CASSAIYPKTGAYGYTF. CDR3 nucleotide sequence: TGTGCCAGCAGTGCTATTTACCCCAAAACAGGGGCCTATGGCTACACCTTC. The chain uses TRBV28 and TRBJ1-2, with TRBD1 matching 7 bases. This CDR3 contains 17 residues. The V segment lost 5 bases and the J segment 4 bases; nucleotides outside the gene matches: 16. The germline gives CDR1 MDHEN, CDR2 SYDVKM.

V and J are TRBV5-1 and TRBJ2-5, with D maybe TRBD2 (5 bases). V was trimmed by 3 bases and J by 2 bases, leaving 14 bases between them. Germline CDR1 is SGHRS and CDR2 is YFSETQ. The CDR3 totals 15 residues. The CDR3 bases are TGCGCCAGCAGCTATCAGGTGGGGAGACAAGAGACCCAGTACTTC. Protein sequence: CASSYQVGRQETQYF.

This clone was picked up a small number of times. This sequence joins TRBV29-1 and TRBJ1-2; 8 nucleotides line up with TRBD1. The CDR3 is 13 amino acids. Losses at the gene ends were 3 bases for V and 6 bases for J; bases not matched to a gene: 6. Germline V gene sequence: CDR1 SQVTM, CDR2 ANQGSEA. CDR3 in DNA: TGCAGCGTTGAGGGACAGGCTTCTAATGGCTACACCTTC. It is translated as CSVEGQASNGYTF.

This chain joins TRBV28 and TRBJ2-1; 9 bases agree with TRBD2. The ends lost 4 bases at V and 8 bases at J; junction bases unmatched: 15. CDR1 and CDR2 (germline): MDHEN, SYDVKM. The CDR3 has 17 amino acids. CDR3 sequence reads: CASSSSHERGARDEQFF. The CDR3 DNA is TGTGCCAGCAGTTCCTCCCACGAGCGGGGGGCTCGGGATGAGCAGTTCTTC.

The chain has TRBV27 and TRBJ1-4, with 8 bases aligning to TRBD1. The CDR3 sequence is 16 residues long. The J segment lost 3 bases and the V segment lost 7 bases, leaving 10 bases of the junction unmatched. Germline V gene lookup returns CDR1 MNHEY and CDR2 SMNVEV (reference sequence). CDR3 loop: CASIGTRTGSNEKLFF. DNA of the CDR3: TGTGCCAGCATCGGGACTCGGACAGGGTCTAATGAAAAACTGTTTTTT.

The V gene is TRBV5-1, the J gene TRBJ2-1; 11 bases agree with TRBD2. The germline CDR1 and CDR2 sequences are SGHRS and YFSETQ. The CDR3 extends over 19 amino acids. Trimming removed 0 bases from V and 4 bases from J; junction bases left unmatched: 12. CDR3 region: CASSLGEASGGTLYNEQFF. In DNA, the CDR3 is TGCGCCAGCAGCTTGGGTGAGGCTAGCGGGGGGACCCTATACAATGAGCAGTTCTTC.

V and J are TRBV28 and TRBJ1-1, with a tentative D call TRBD1 (6 bases). With 8 bases removed from V and 1 base from J, the gap between germline ends came to 11 bases. The CDR3 contains 13 residues. Germline V CDR1 and CDR2: MDHEN, SYDVKM. The DNA for the CDR3 is TGTGCCAGCCATGGACAGACGAACACTGAAGCTTTCTTT. Its translation is CASHGQTNTEAFF.